Below are 15 T cell receptor beta chains sequenced from a single sample in a study of T cell responses to AZD1222 COVID-19 vaccine. Profiled with immunoSEQ multiplex PCR; TCRdb holds only in-frame clones, not every one. Of about 130,000 clones in the sample, around 87% are singletons; the top ten hold over 9.5%. This specimen consisted of peripheral blood, obtained on day 0 of AZD1222 vaccination. These receptors all come from an adult in good health.

The chain joins TRBV3-1 (or the pseudogene TRBV3-2) to TRBJ1-6, with unresolved D. The V end was cut by 0 bases, the J end by 4 bases, with 7 bases between. Germline V CDR1 and CDR2: LGHDT, YNNKEL (reference sequence). CDR3 length: 15 amino acids. The CDR3 DNA follows: TGTGCCAGCAGCCAAGATTACCGGTATAATTCACCCCTCCACTTT. Encoded protein: CASSQDYRYNSPLHF.

The chain has TRBV6-2 or TRBV6-3 and TRBJ1-3, with no clear D. The germline V and J ends were trimmed by 0 bases and 1 base, with 1 base remaining between them. CDR1 and CDR2 from the germline V gene are MNHEY and SVGEGT. This CDR3 region has 13 residues. The CDR3 sequence: CASSYSSGNTIYF. CDR3 nucleotide sequence: TGTGCCAGCAGTTACTCGTCTGGAAACACCATATATTTT.

This clone was picked up one time. The J gene is TRBJ2-6, the V gene TRBV15; weak D call: TRBD1 (5 bases). This CDR3 has 15 amino acids. CDR1 is LNHNV, CDR2 YYDKDF, per germline (reference sequence). V dropped 4 bases and J dropped 0 bases, with 7 bases sitting between them. CDR3 protein: CATSKDSSGANVLTF. The CDR3, as DNA: TGTGCCACCAGCAAAGACAGCTCTGGGGCCAACGTCCTGACTTTC.

In this sample, this clone turned up a few times. The gene calls are TRBV9 and TRBJ2-1; D is unresolved. The V end lost 3 bases, the J end lost 8 bases, and 9 bases lay between the germline ends. The CDR3 covers 12 residues. Looked up from germline, CDR1 is SGDLS and CDR2 is YYNGEE. CDR3 nucleotide sequence: TGTGCCAGCAGCGCACATGGGGATGAGCAGTTCTTC. Translating gives CASSAHGDEQFF. The full variable domain, with the rest looked up from reference TRBV9 and TRBJ2-1, is DSGVTQTPKHLITATGQRVTLRCSPRSGDLSVYWYQQSLDQGLQFLIQYYNGEERAKGNILERFSAQQFPDLHSELNLSSLELGDSALYFCASSAHGDEQFFGPGTRLTVL.

V usage is TRBV2 and J usage is TRBJ1-5; 10 positions match TRBD1. The CDR3 sequence is 16 residues long. In germline, CDR1 is SNHLY, CDR2 FYNNEI. The trim removed 3 bases at V and 6 bases at J, leaving 8 bases unmatched. The CDR3: CASSDLGTGVGQPQHF. The CDR3 coding sequence is TGTGCCAGCAGTGATTTGGGGACAGGGGTTGGTCAGCCCCAGCATTTT.

The chain employs TRBV5-4 and TRBJ2-2; no firm D call. CDR3 length equals 15 residues. The V end lost 0 bases, the J end lost 2 bases, and 8 bases lay between the germline ends. Germline lookup yields CDR1 SGHNT and CDR2 YYREEE (reference sequence). The chain's CDR3 is CASSLDTANTGELFF. The CDR3 DNA reads TGTGCCAGCAGCTTGGACACGGCAAACACCGGGGAGCTGTTTTTT.

The chain uses TRBV2 and TRBJ2-1; D gene uncertain. The V end was cut by 3 bases, the J end by 2 bases, with 14 bases between. From germline, CDR1 is SNHLY and CDR2 FYNNEI. This CDR3 contains 16 residues. CDR3: CASSETSKVPYNEQFF. The CDR3 DNA reads as TGTGCCAGCAGTGAGACCTCGAAGGTTCCCTACAATGAGCAGTTCTTC.

This chain uses TRBV4-1 with TRBJ2-7, with D unclear. V was cut by 4 bases and J by 0 bases, with 13 bases left in between. In germline, CDR1 is MGHRA, CDR2 YSYEKL. The CDR3 consists of 15 residues. The DNA for the CDR3 is TGCGCCAGCAGCCCCTCGCCGAAGAGCTCCTACGAGCAGTACTTC. This translates into CASSPSPKSSYEQYF.

V gene TRBV18 combines with J gene TRBJ2-7, with 9 bases matching TRBD2. Germline values: CDR1 KGHSH, CDR2 LQKENI. The CDR3 has 15 residues. J gave up 5 bases and V 2 bases, and 7 bases lay outside the gene matches. CDR3 sequence reads: CASSPVASGNNEQYF. CDR3 coding DNA: TGTGCCAGCTCACCAGTGGCTAGCGGGAATAACGAGCAGTACTTC. The variable domain in full, completed from reference TRBV18 and TRBJ2-7, reads NAGVMQNPRHLVRRRGQEARLRCSPMKGHSHVYWYRQLPEEGLKFMVYLQKENIIDESGMPKERFSAEFPKEGPSILRIQQVVRGDSAAYFCASSPVASGNNEQYFGPGTRLTVT.

The chain uses TRBV19 and TRBJ2-1; tentatively, D is TRBD2 (6 bases). Trimming removed 5 bases at V and 4 bases at J, with 12 bases between. The CDR3 consists of 14 residues. Germline values: CDR1 LNHDA, CDR2 SQIVND (reference sequence). CDR3 coding DNA: TGTGCCAGTAGTGCGGGGCGAATTTACAATGAGCAGTTCTTC. Protein: CASSAGRIYNEQFF.

This chain connects TRBV19 to TRBJ2-3; D unclear. This CDR3 is built from 13 residues. Trimming took 8 bases from V and 0 from J, leaving 9 bases between them. Germline lookup yields CDR1 LNHDA and CDR2 SQIVND (reference sequence). CDR3 coding DNA: TGTGCCAGTGCCCAAGATAGCACAGATACGCAGTATTTT. Translating it yields CASAQDSTDTQYF.

The chain is built from TRBV7-8 and TRBJ1-2; D remains ambiguous. Trimming removed 2 bases from V and 10 bases from J, with 14 bases in between. The CDR3 contains 13 residues. Germline V gene data show CDR1 as SGHVS and CDR2 as FQNEAQ. The CDR3 spells CASSLLRADFYTF. CDR3 in DNA: TGTGCCAGCAGCTTATTAAGAGCCGACTTCTACACCTTC.

This sequence joins TRBV3-1 (or the pseudogene TRBV3-2) and TRBJ2-1, with 14 bases identical to TRBD2. CDR1 and CDR2 (germline): LGHDT, YNNKEL (reference sequence). This CDR3 is 17 amino acids long. V shed 3 bases and J 8 bases; nucleotides not matched to a gene: 9. CDR3 DNA sequence: TGTGCCAGCAGCCATCACCGACTAGCGGGAGGGGGTGATGAGCAGTTCTTC. This codes for CASSHHRLAGGGDEQFF.

This sequence joins TRBV11-1 and TRBJ2-7; no reliable D call. The germline V and J ends were trimmed by 1 base and 3 bases, with 13 bases remaining between them. The germline CDR1 and CDR2 sequences are SGHAT and FQDESV (reference sequence). This CDR3 has 15 residues. Written as DNA, the CDR3 is TGTGCCAGCAGCTTAGGTCGTGGCAGGAGCTACGAGCAGTACTTC. Amino acids: CASSLGRGRSYEQYF.

The chain uses TRBV27 and TRBJ2-3, with 16 bases fitting TRBD2. This CDR3 has 17 amino acids. Germline CDR1 MNHEY, CDR2 SMNVEV (reference sequence). V shed 6 bases, J shed 0 bases, and the junction held 3 bases outside the gene matches. In DNA, the CDR3 is TGTGCCAGCAGGGGACTAGCGGGAGGGACTAGCACAGATACGCAGTATTTT. Amino acid sequence: CASRGLAGGTSTDTQYF.